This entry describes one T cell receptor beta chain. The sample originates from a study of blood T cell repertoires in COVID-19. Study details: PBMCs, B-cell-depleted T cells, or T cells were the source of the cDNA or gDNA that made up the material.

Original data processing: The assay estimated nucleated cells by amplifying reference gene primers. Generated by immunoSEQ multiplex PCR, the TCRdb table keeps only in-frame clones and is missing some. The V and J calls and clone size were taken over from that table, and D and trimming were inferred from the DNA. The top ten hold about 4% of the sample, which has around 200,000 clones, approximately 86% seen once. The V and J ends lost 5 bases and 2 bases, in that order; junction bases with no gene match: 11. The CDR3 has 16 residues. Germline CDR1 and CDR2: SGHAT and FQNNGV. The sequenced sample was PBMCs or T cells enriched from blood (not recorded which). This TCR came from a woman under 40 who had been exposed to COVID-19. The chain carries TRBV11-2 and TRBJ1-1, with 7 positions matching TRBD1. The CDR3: CASSPVWDSLNTEAFF. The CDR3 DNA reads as TGTGCCAGCAGCCCCGTCTGGGACAGCCTCAACACTGAAGCTTTCTTT.